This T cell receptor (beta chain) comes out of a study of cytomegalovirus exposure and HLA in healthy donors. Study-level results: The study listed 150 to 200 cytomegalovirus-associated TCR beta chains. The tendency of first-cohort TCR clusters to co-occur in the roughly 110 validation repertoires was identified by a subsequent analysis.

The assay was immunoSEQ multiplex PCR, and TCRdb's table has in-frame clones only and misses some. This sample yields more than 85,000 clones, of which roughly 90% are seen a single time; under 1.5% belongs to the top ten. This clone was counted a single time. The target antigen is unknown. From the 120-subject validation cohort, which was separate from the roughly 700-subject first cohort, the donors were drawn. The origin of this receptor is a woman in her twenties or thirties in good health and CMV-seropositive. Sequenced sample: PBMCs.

The CDR3 sequence is CASSHRTGVNTEAFF. DNA for the CDR3: TGCGCCAGCAGCCATCGAACAGGGGTGAACACTGAAGCTTTCTTT. The chain combines TRBV4-1 with TRBJ1-1; 7 nucleotides agree with TRBD1. Losses at the gene ends were 3 bases for V and 0 bases for J; bases not matched to a gene: 4. This CDR3 has 15 amino acids. The germline CDR1 and CDR2 sequences are MGHRA and YSYEKL.